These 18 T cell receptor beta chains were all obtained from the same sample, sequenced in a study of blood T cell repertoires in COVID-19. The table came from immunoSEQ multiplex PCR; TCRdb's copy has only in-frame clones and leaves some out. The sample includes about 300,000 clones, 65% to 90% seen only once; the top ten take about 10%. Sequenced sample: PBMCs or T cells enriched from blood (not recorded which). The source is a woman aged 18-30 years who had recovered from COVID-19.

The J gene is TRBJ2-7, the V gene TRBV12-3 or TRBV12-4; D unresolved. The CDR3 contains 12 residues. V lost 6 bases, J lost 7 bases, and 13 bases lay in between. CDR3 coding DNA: TGTGCCAGCAGCCCTCCGACATGGGAGCAGTACTTC. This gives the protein CASSPPTWEQYF.

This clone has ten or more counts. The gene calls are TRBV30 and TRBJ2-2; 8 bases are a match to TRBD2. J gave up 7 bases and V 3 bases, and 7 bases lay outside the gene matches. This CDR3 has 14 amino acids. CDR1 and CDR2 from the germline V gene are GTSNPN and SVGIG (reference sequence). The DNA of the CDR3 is TGTGCCTGGAGAGCGGGGGCATATGTCGGGGAGCTGTTTTTT. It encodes CAWRAGAYVGELFF.

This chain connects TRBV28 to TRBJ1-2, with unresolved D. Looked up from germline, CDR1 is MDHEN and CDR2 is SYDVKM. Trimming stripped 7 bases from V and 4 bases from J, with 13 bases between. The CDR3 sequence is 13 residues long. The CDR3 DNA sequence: TGTGCCAGCACCACAATGATGCTCTATGGCTACACCTTC. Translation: CASTTMMLYGYTF.

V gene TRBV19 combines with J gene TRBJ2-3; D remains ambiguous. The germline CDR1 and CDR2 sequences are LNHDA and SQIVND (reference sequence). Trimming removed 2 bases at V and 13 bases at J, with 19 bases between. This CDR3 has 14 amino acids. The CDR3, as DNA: TGTGCCAGTAGTATAAGTAGTCTTACCCCTATGGAGTATTTT. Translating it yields CASSISSLTPMEYF.

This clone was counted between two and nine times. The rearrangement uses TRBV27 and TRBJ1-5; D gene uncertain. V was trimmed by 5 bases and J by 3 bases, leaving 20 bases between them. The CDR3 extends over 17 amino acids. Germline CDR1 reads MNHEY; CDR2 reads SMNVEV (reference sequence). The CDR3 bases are TGTGCCAGCAGTCTCCTATTCTCGGGAACCACCAATCAGCCCCAGCATTTT. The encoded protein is CASSLLFSGTTNQPQHF.

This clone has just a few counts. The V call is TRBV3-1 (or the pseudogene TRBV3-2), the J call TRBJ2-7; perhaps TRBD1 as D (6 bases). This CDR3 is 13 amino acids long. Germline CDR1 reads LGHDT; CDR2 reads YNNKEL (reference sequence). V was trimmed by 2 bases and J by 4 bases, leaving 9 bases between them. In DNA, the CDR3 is TGTGCCAGCAGCCAACGAGGGGGTTACGAGCAGTACTTC. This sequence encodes CASSQRGGYEQYF.

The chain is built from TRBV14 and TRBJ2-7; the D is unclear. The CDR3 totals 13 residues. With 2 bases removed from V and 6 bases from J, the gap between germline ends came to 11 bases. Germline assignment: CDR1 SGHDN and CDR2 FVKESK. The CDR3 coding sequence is TGTGCCAGCAGCCAATCCGTCGGCGGCGAGCAGTACTTC. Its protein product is CASSQSVGGEQYF. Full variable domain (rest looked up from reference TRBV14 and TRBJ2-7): EAGVTQFPSHSVIEKGQTVTLRCDPISGHDNLYWYRRVMGKEIKFLLHFVKESKQDESGMPNNRFLAERTGGTYSTLKVQPAELEDSGVYFCASSQSVGGEQYFGPGTRLTVT.

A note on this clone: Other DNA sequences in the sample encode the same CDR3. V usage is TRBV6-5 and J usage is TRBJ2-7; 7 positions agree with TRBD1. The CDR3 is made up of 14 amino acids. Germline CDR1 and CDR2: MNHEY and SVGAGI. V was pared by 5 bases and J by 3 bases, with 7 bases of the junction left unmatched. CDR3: CASSTGDSSYEQYF. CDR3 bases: TGTGCCAGCAGTACAGGGGACAGCAGCTACGAGCAGTACTTC.

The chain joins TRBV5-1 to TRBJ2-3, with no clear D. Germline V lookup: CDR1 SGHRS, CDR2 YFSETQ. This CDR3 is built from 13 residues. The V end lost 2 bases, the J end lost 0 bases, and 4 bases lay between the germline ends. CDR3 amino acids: CASSFSSTDTQYF. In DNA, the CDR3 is TGCGCCAGCAGCTTCTCTAGCACAGATACGCAGTATTTT.

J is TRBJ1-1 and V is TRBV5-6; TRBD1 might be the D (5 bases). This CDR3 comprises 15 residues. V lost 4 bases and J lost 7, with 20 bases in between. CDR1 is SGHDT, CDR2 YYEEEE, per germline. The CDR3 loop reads CASSATSGTVYEAFF. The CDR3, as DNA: TGTGCCAGCAGCGCTACCTCCGGGACTGTATATGAAGCTTTCTTT.

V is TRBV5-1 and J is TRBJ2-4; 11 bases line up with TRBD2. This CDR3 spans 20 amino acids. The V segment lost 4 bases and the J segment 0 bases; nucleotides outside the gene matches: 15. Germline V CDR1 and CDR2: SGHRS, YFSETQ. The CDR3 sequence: CASSRQTSGASTIAKNIQYF. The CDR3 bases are TGCGCCAGCAGCAGGCAGACTAGCGGGGCGTCAACGATAGCCAAAAACATTCAGTACTTC.

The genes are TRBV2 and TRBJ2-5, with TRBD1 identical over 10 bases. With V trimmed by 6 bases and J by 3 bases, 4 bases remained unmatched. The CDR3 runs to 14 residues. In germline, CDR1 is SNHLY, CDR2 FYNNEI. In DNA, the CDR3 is TGTGCCAGCAGCGGTGGGACAGGGGAAGAGACCCAGTACTTC. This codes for CASSGGTGEETQYF.

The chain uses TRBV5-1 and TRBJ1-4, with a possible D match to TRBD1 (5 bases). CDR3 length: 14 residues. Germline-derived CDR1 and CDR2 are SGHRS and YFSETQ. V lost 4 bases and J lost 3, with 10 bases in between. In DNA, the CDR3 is TGCGCCAGCAGCGCTGACAGTTCTAATGAAAAACTGTTTTTT. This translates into CASSADSSNEKLFF.

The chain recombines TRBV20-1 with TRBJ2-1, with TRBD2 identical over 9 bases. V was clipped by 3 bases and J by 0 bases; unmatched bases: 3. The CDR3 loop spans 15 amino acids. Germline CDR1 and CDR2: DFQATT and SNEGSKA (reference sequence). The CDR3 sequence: CSASLSGSSYNEQFF. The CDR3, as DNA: TGCAGTGCTAGTCTTAGCGGGAGCTCCTACAATGAGCAGTTCTTC.

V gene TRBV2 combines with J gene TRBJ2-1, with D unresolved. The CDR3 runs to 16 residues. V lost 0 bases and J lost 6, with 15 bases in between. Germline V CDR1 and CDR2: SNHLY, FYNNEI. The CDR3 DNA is TGTGCCAGCAGTGAAGCTTCCCCCCGCGACTTCAATGAGCAGTTCTTC. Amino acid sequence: CASSEASPRDFNEQFF.

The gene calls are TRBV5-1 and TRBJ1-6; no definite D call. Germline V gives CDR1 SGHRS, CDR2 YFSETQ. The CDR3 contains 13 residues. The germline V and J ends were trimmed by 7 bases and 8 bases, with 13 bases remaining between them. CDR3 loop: CASRESGDSPLHF. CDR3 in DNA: TGCGCCAGCCGTGAATCGGGAGATTCACCCCTCCACTTT.

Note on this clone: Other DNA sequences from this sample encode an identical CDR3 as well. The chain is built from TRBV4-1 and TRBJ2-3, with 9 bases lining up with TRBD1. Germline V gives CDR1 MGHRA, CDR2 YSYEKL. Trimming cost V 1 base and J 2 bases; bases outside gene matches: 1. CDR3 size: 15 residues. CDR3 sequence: CASSQGDRDTDTQYF. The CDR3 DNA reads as TGCGCCAGCAGCCAAGGGGACAGGGACACAGATACGCAGTATTTT.

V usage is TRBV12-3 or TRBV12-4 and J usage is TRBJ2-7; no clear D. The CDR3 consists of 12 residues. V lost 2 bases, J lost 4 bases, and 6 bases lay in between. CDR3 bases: TGTGCCAGCAGTTTATCGGGTTACGAGCAGTACTTC. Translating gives CASSLSGYEQYF.